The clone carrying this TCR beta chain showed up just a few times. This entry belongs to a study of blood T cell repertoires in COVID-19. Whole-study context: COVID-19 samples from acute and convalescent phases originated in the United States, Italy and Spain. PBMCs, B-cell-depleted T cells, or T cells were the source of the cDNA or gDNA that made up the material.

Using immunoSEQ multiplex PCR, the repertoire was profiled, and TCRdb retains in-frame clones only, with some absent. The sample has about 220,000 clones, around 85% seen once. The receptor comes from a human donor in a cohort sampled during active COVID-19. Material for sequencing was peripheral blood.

DNA of the CDR3: TGTGCCAGTAGTATAGGCTTCCCAGTGTACGAGCAGTACTTC. As protein: CASSIGFPVYEQYF. J is TRBJ2-7 and V is TRBV19; D is unresolved. There are 14 residues in the CDR3. The V end was cut by 1 base, the J end by 4 bases, with 11 bases between. CDR1 is LNHDA and CDR2 is SQIVND in the germline V gene (reference sequence). Complete variable domain (other parts from reference TRBV19 and TRBJ2-7): DGGITQSPKYLFRKEGQNVTLSCEQNLNHDAMYWYRQDPGQGLRLIYYSQIVNDFQKGDIAEGYSVSREKKESFPLTVTSAQKNPTAFYLCASSIGFPVYEQYFGPGTRLTVT.